The 31 T cell receptor beta chains below were found in one sample sequenced in a study of T cell clonotyping in hematopoietic cell transplantation. TCRdb's copy holds only in-frame clones and misses some; the assay was immunoSEQ multiplex PCR. The sample yields some 30,000 clones, approximately 95% seen once. The material sequenced was peripheral blood mononuclear cells. The receptors come from a man aged 50 or older in good health. Some clones in this sample may be carry-over from other donors' samples.

The CDR3 nucleotides read TGTGCCAGCAGCCCTCAGGACTCTGGGGCCAACGTCCTGACTTTC. Protein product: CASSPQDSGANVLTF. The chain couples TRBV5-6 to TRBJ2-6; D is unresolved. Trimming cost V 4 bases and J 0 bases, with 8 bases left between them. This CDR3 region has 15 residues. Germline values: CDR1 SGHDT, CDR2 YYEEEE.

The V gene is TRBV5-4, the J gene TRBJ2-3; D is unresolved. The CDR3 is 12 amino acids. Trimming shortened V by 2 bases and J by 3 bases, and 4 bases separated the two germline ends. Germline V gene lookup returns CDR1 SGHNT and CDR2 YYREEE (reference sequence). The CDR3 region is CASSFGTDTQYF. CDR3 DNA: TGTGCCAGCAGCTTTGGGACAGATACGCAGTATTTT.

The chain couples TRBV19 to TRBJ2-7; possibly TRBD1 for D (5 bases). Per the germline V gene, CDR1 is LNHDA and CDR2 is SQIVND (reference sequence). Between the trimmed V and J ends, which lost 4 bases and 5 bases, there was a span of 9 bases. The CDR3 loop spans 12 amino acids. CDR3 nucleotides: TGTGCCAGTAGTACGACAGCTAACGAGCAGTACTTC. This codes for CASSTTANEQYF.

This chain links TRBV7-2 with TRBJ1-1; D ambiguous. CDR3 length equals 13 residues. V was trimmed by 5 bases and J by 4 bases, leaving 11 bases between them. CDR1 and CDR2 from the germline V gene are SGHTA and FQGNSA. The CDR3 region is CASSPLRGTEAFF. The CDR3 nucleotides are TGTGCCAGCAGCCCTCTACGGGGCACTGAAGCTTTCTTT.

This clone was seen once. Relative to the germline gene, one junction end is altered; a read error may explain this. In nucleotides, the CDR3 is TGTGCCAGCAGCCGCCCTGGAAACTATGGCTGCACCTTC. Translated: CASSRPGNYGCTF. The chain combines TRBV27 with TRBJ1-2; D is unclear. Germline CDR1 MNHEY, CDR2 SMNVEV (reference sequence). The CDR3 is 13 residues long.

The genes are TRBV5-8 and TRBJ1-2; possibly TRBD1 for D (5 bases). Trimming shortened V by 0 bases and J by 4 bases, and 10 bases separated the two germline ends. The CDR3 is made up of 14 amino acids. Per germline, CDR1 SGHTS and CDR2 YDEGEE. The CDR3 here is CASSLAVRAYGYTF. CDR3 nucleotides: TGTGCCAGCAGCTTGGCGGTCAGGGCCTATGGCTACACCTTC.

The chain recombines TRBV5-1 with TRBJ1-4; weak D call: TRBD1 (5 bases). The CDR3 extends over 14 amino acids. Germline-derived CDR1 and CDR2 are SGHRS and YFSETQ. V shed 5 bases and J shed 5 bases, with 13 bases lying between them. The CDR3, as DNA: TGCGCCAGCAGACCGGGGGGAGGGAATGAAAAACTGTTTTTT. The encoded protein is CASRPGGGNEKLFF.

The chain links TRBV2 to TRBJ2-1; D gene ambiguous. The CDR3 is 11 amino acids. Looked up from germline, CDR1 is SNHLY and CDR2 is FYNNEI. V was trimmed by 8 bases and J by 10 bases, leaving 12 bases between them. CDR3: CASSVVGEQFF. CDR3 sequence (DNA): TGTGCCAGCTCTGTGGTGGGGGAGCAGTTCTTC.

The count of this clone is one. V and J are TRBV19 and TRBJ1-3, with 9 bases matching TRBD1. The CDR3 is made up of 15 amino acids. Germline CDR1 reads LNHDA; CDR2 reads SQIVND (reference sequence). V was clipped by 4 bases and J by 3 bases; unmatched bases: 4. The CDR3 loop is CASSRGQGVGNTIYF. The CDR3 DNA sequence: TGTGCCAGTAGTAGGGGACAGGGAGTTGGAAACACCATATATTTT.

This chain connects TRBV9 to TRBJ1-2; D possibly corresponds to TRBD1 (5 bases). The CDR3 contains 16 residues. Trimming shortened V by 4 bases and J by 2 bases, and 18 bases separated the two germline ends. CDR1 is SGDLS, CDR2 YYNGEE, per germline. The CDR3 protein is CASSPRTSLGNYGYTF. The CDR3 DNA reads TGTGCCAGCAGCCCCCGGACAAGCCTGGGAAACTATGGCTACACCTTC.

CDR3 loop: CASSLKGRSGYTF. As DNA, the CDR3 is TGTGCCAGCAGTTTAAAGGGGAGATCGGGCTACACCTTC. The rearrangement uses TRBV27 and TRBJ1-2; TRBD1 is a possible D gene (5 bases). V was trimmed by 2 bases and J by 8 bases, leaving 12 bases between them. This CDR3 region has 13 residues. Germline loops: CDR1 MNHEY, CDR2 SMNVEV (reference sequence).

CDR3 protein: CASSIGQTTEAFF. DNA for the CDR3: TGTGCCAGTAGTATCGGTCAAACCACTGAAGCTTTCTTT. This chain uses TRBV19 with TRBJ1-1; D is unresolved. The CDR3 covers 13 residues. Germline assignment: CDR1 LNHDA and CDR2 SQIVND (reference sequence). V lost 3 bases to trimming and J lost 4 bases, with 9 bases between them.

The chain links TRBV4-2 to TRBJ2-7, with 11 bases that match TRBD1. This CDR3 spans 14 amino acids. The ends lost 5 bases at V and 5 bases at J; junction bases unmatched: 5. The V gene's germline CDR1 is LGHNA and CDR2 YNFKEQ. This CDR3 reads CASSSRTGGHEQYF. CDR3 in DNA: TGTGCCAGCAGCTCCCGGACAGGGGGCCACGAGCAGTACTTC.

This clone was counted a single time. This chain joins TRBV6-5 and TRBJ1-2; 9 bases are shared with TRBD1. Trimming removed 8 bases from V and 3 bases from J; junction bases left unmatched: 10. Germline V lookup: CDR1 MNHEY, CDR2 SVGAGI. This CDR3 is built from 15 residues. In nucleotides, the CDR3 is TGTGCCAGCGGAGAATCACAGGGGGCTGACTATGGCTACACCTTC. It translates to CASGESQGADYGYTF.

This clone has a single count. The chain is built from TRBV7-2 and TRBJ2-7; 9 positions agree with TRBD1. This CDR3 region has 15 residues. The V segment lost 3 bases and the J segment 0 bases; nucleotides outside the gene matches: 3. Germline-derived CDR1 and CDR2 are SGHTA and FQGNSA. The CDR3 DNA follows: TGTGCCAGCAGCTTTGGACAGGGGAGCTCCTACGAGCAGTACTTC. It specifies CASSFGQGSSYEQYF.

This chain uses TRBV28 with TRBJ1-1; D not certain. Trimming left V 6 bases short and J 3 bases short, with 17 bases between. The CDR3 runs to 15 residues. Germline V gene sequence: CDR1 MDHEN, CDR2 SYDVKM. The CDR3 spells CASSPGGGWDTEAFF. DNA of the CDR3: TGTGCCAGCAGCCCCGGAGGAGGGTGGGACACTGAAGCTTTCTTT.

V gene TRBV7-2 combines with J gene TRBJ1-2; D not certain. The CDR3 consists of 13 residues. Germline-derived CDR1 and CDR2 are SGHTA and FQGNSA. Trimming left V 1 base short and J 2 bases short, with 5 bases between. This CDR3 is CASSLEQNYGYTF. The DNA of the CDR3 is TGTGCCAGCAGCTTAGAGCAAAACTATGGCTACACCTTC.

This chain uses TRBV19 with TRBJ2-7, with 7 bases matching TRBD1. V shed 7 bases and J 0 bases; nucleotides not matched to a gene: 6. The CDR3 extends over 14 amino acids. Germline loops: CDR1 LNHDA, CDR2 SQIVND (reference sequence). CDR3 coding DNA: TGTGCCAGTACTTCCGGGACAGACTCCTACGAGCAGTACTTC. It translates to CASTSGTDSYEQYF.

This chain connects TRBV6-5 to TRBJ1-5; 8 bases map to TRBD1. Germline assignment: CDR1 MNHEY and CDR2 SVGAGI. This CDR3 contains 14 residues. V lost 4 bases to trimming and J lost 5 bases; unmatched junction nucleotides: 4. CDR3 DNA sequence: TGTGCCAGCAGTTCGGACAGGGTTCATCAGCCCCAGCATTTT. Residues: CASSSDRVHQPQHF.

The chain links TRBV7-2 to TRBJ1-2; the D is unclear. The CDR3 covers 12 residues. V was shortened by 4 bases and J by 5 bases, with 8 bases between the two germline ends. Germline V lookup: CDR1 SGHTA, CDR2 FQGNSA. CDR3 amino acids: CASSSLRYGYTF. The CDR3 DNA sequence: TGTGCCAGCAGCTCCCTTCGGTATGGCTACACCTTC.

This sequence joins TRBV28 and TRBJ2-7; perhaps D is TRBD1 or TRBD2 (5 bases each). The CDR3 runs 14 residues. V shed 7 bases and J shed 5 bases, with 18 bases lying between them. CDR1 MDHEN and CDR2 SYDVKM come from the germline V gene. For the CDR3, the DNA is TGTGCCAGCACCGACCCCGGGACGTCTAACGAGCAGTACTTC. Its protein is CASTDPGTSNEQYF.

In this sample, this clone turned up once. The rearrangement joins TRBV19 to TRBJ2-3, with TRBD2 matching over 7 bases. The CDR3 has 15 amino acids. The germline V gene encodes CDR1 LNHDA and CDR2 SQIVND (reference sequence). V lost 3 bases and J lost 2; bases outside the gene matches: 5. CDR3 loop: CASSIGGVITDTQYF. The DNA of the CDR3 is TGTGCCAGTAGTATTGGGGGGGTAATCACAGATACGCAGTATTTT.

V usage is TRBV19 and J usage is TRBJ1-5, with D tentatively TRBD1 (6 bases). The germline CDR1 and CDR2 sequences are LNHDA and SQIVND (reference sequence). The CDR3 sequence is 15 residues long. Trimming took off 2 bases at V and 3 bases at J, with 11 bases between the two ends. This chain's CDR3 is CASSIQAGDNQPQHF. DNA for the CDR3: TGTGCCAGTAGTATACAGGCAGGGGACAATCAGCCCCAGCATTTT.

The chain joins TRBV7-2 to TRBJ2-2; D is undetermined. The germline CDR1 and CDR2 sequences are SGHTA and FQGNSA. Trimming shortened V by 5 bases and J by 1 base, and 20 bases separated the two germline ends. The CDR3 contains 18 residues. The CDR3 loop is CASSLQPPGSLNTGELFF. The DNA of the CDR3 is TGTGCCAGCAGCCTTCAACCCCCAGGCAGCCTGAACACCGGGGAGCTGTTTTTT. The complete variable domain, with remaining parts taken from reference TRBV7-2 and TRBJ2-2, reads GAGVSQSPSNKVTEKGKDVELRCDPISGHTALYWYRQSLGQGLEFLIYFQGNSAPDKSGLPSDRFSAERTGGSVSTLTIQRTQQEDSAVYLCASSLQPPGSLNTGELFFGEGSRLTVL.

This clone came up once. The chain recombines TRBV7-8 with TRBJ2-7, with 8 bases matching TRBD2. Germline V lookup: CDR1 SGHVS, CDR2 FQNEAQ. Trimming removed 2 bases from V and 2 bases from J; junction bases left unmatched: 8. This CDR3 has 16 residues. Written as DNA, the CDR3 is TGTGCCAGCAGCTTACGCCCGGGAGGGGCCGCCTACGAGCAGTACTTC. This encodes CASSLRPGGAAYEQYF. The full variable domain, with the rest looked up from reference TRBV7-8 and TRBJ2-7, is GAGVSQSPRYKVAKRGQDVALRCDPISGHVSLFWYQQALGQGPEFLTYFQNEAQLDKSGLPSDRFFAERPEGSVSTLKIQRTQQEDSAVYLCASSLRPGGAAYEQYFGPGTRLTVT.

This clone is a singleton in its sample. This chain connects TRBV19 to TRBJ2-2, with D unresolved. CDR1 LNHDA and CDR2 SQIVND come from the germline V gene (reference sequence). This CDR3 spans 11 amino acids. V was shortened by 1 base and J by 7 bases, with 1 base between the two germline ends. Here the CDR3 reads CASSIVGELFF. The CDR3 DNA reads TGTGCCAGTAGTATAGTCGGGGAGCTGTTTTTT.

V and J are TRBV7-2 and TRBJ2-1; D gene uncertain. Between the trimmed V and J ends, which lost 1 base and 6 bases, there was a span of 10 bases. Germline values: CDR1 SGHTA, CDR2 FQGNSA. The CDR3 is 14 amino acids. In DNA form, the CDR3 reads TGTGCCAGCAGCTTAGAGGGATCTTCCAATGAGCAGTTCTTC. This translates into CASSLEGSSNEQFF.

The chain links TRBV29-1 to TRBJ1-1; 8 bases are shared with TRBD1. Per the germline V gene, CDR1 is SQVTM and CDR2 is ANQGSEA. CDR3 length: 13 amino acids. The trim removed 7 bases at V and 6 bases at J, leaving 10 bases unmatched. The CDR3 reads CSADLQGGAEAFF. DNA for the CDR3: TGCAGCGCAGATCTACAGGGGGGAGCTGAAGCTTTCTTT.

The rearrangement uses TRBV5-4 and TRBJ1-1; possibly TRBD1 for D (5 bases). V lost 0 bases and J 4 bases, leaving 10 bases between the germline ends. This CDR3 spans 14 amino acids. Germline loops: CDR1 SGHNT, CDR2 YYREEE (reference sequence). The CDR3, as DNA: TGTGCCAGCAGCTTGGGGGGCGGTGGCACTGAAGCTTTCTTT. Amino acids: CASSLGGGGTEAFF.

This chain joins TRBV19 and TRBJ1-5, with D hard to call. This CDR3 comprises 15 residues. Trimming stripped 6 bases from V and 0 bases from J, with 12 bases between. Germline CDR1 and CDR2: LNHDA and SQIVND (reference sequence). The CDR3 protein is CASRTFYSSNQPQHF. CDR3 DNA: TGTGCCAGTAGGACCTTCTACAGTAGCAATCAGCCCCAGCATTTT.

This chain links TRBV6-1 with TRBJ1-2, with 8 bases identical to TRBD1. V gave up 7 bases and J gave up 10 bases; unmatched junction bases: 8. The CDR3 has 12 amino acids. Per germline, CDR1 MNHNS and CDR2 SASEGT. CDR3 bases: TGTGCCAGCATCCGGGACAGGTTAATCTACACCTTC. This codes for CASIRDRLIYTF.